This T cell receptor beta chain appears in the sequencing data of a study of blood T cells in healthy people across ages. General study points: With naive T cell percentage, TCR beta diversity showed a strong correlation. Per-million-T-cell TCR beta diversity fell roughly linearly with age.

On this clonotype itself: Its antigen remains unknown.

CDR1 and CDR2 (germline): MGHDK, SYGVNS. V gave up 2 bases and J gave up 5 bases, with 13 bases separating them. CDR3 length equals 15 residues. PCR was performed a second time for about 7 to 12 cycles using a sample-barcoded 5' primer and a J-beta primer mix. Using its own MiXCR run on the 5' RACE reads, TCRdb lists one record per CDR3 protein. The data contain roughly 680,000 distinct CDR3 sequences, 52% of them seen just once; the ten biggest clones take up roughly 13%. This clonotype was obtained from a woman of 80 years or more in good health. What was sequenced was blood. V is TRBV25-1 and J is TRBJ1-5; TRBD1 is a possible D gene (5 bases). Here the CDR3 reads CASSEGGSGHQPQHF. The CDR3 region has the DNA TGTGCCAGCAGTGAAGGGGGATCAGGGCATCAGCCCCAGCATTTT. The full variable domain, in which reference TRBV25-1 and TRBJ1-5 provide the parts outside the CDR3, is EADIYQTPRYLVIGTGKKITLECSQTMGHDKMYWYQQDPGMELHLIHYSYGVNSTEKGDLSSESTVSRIRTEHFPLTLESARPSHTSQYLCASSEGGSGHQPQHFGDGTRLSIL.